This T cell receptor (beta chain) is from a study of OX40 agonist ivuxolimab in advanced cancers. Study in general: A male proportion of about 84% was recorded, with mean age approximately 64 years and range about 23 to 80.

Profiling relied on immunoSEQ multiplex PCR, and the TCRdb table lists in-frame clones only, not all of them. The sample includes over 80,000 clones, 86% seen only once; the top ten take less than 6.5%. A remark on this clone: Its target is not known.

Study-wide results and caveats: Within 6 weeks, CD4+ and CD8+ blood T cells expanded clonally at 0.1 to 3.0 mg/kg. Among expanded peripheral T cells, antigen specificity went undetermined. CD8+ T cells (on average) carried more expanded clones than CD4+ T cells.

Germline lookup yields CDR1 MNHEY and CDR2 SVGAGI. This CDR3 has 14 residues. V dropped 6 bases and J dropped 4 bases, with 15 bases sitting between them. The clonotype originates from an adult with an advanced solid tumor such as melanoma, head and neck, liver or kidney cancer. This material consisted of CD4+ or CD8+ T cells sorted from blood, taken in a trial of the OX40 agonist ivuxolimab. The chain carries TRBV6-5 and TRBJ1-2; possible D gene TRBD1, 5 bases. CDR3 in amino acids: CASSRQGGVYGYTF. In DNA form, the CDR3 reads TGTGCCAGCAGCCGCCAGGGTGGCGTCTATGGCTACACCTTC.